Listed here are 18 T cell receptor beta chains from one sample, sequenced in a study of shared clonotypes between healthy human individuals. CD45RO-negative CD8 cells positively selected for CCR7 made up the naive population, which excluded terminally differentiated effector memory CD45RA+ cells. TCRdb's table, derived via immunoSEQ multiplex PCR, lists solely in-frame clones and lacks some. The sample comprises more than 2 million clones, around 96% of which are singletons, and approximately 1.2% rests with the top ten. Sequencing was carried out using naive CD8+ T cells sorted from blood. The receptors shown here come from a man in his late teens or twenties in good health.

V is TRBV27 and J is TRBJ2-7; TRBD2 matches at 8 bases. The CDR3 spans 15 residues. CDR1 and CDR2 (germline): MNHEY, SMNVEV (reference sequence). The ends lost 4 bases at V and 4 bases at J; junction bases unmatched: 9. CDR3 nucleotide sequence: TGTGCCAGCAGTTCTCTACTAGCGGAGAAATACGAGCAGTACTTC. This sequence encodes CASSSLLAEKYEQYF.

The chain has TRBV10-1 and TRBJ2-7; no definite D call. Germline V gene lookup returns CDR1 WNHNN and CDR2 SYGVQD (reference sequence). V shed 4 bases and J shed 4 bases, with 8 bases lying between them. The CDR3 contains 12 residues. The CDR3 here is CASSGGLYEQYF. In DNA, the CDR3 is TGCGCCAGCAGTGGGGGATTATACGAGCAGTACTTC.

The V call is TRBV19, the J call TRBJ2-7; D gene unclear. CDR1 and CDR2 from the germline V gene are LNHDA and SQIVND (reference sequence). V lost 5 bases and J lost 6, with 14 bases in between. The CDR3 spans 13 residues. The CDR3 DNA is TGTGCCAGTAGTGCCGCTTACCGTCGCGAGCAGTACTTC. Amino acid sequence: CASSAAYRREQYF.

This clone was seen a handful of times. The rearrangement joins TRBV29-1 to TRBJ2-7; 9 nucleotides agree with TRBD1. The CDR3 loop spans 14 amino acids. J was trimmed by 4 bases and V by 3 bases; bases with no gene match: 7. Germline lookup yields CDR1 SQVTM and CDR2 ANQGSEA. The CDR3 DNA follows: TGCAGCGTTGAGCAACTGGACAGGGGTTACGAGCAGTACTTC. Its protein is CSVEQLDRGYEQYF.

The chain joins TRBV2 to TRBJ2-1; no reliable D call. The CDR3 is 12 residues long. Germline lookup yields CDR1 SNHLY and CDR2 FYNNEI. This CDR3 reads CALGRLDNEQFF. Here the CDR3 DNA reads TGTGCGCTCGGGCGTTTAGACAATGAGCAGTTCTTC.

The chain joins TRBV18 to TRBJ2-7; D not certain. From germline, CDR1 is KGHSH and CDR2 LQKENI. The CDR3 loop spans 14 amino acids. Deletions cut 3 bases from V and 4 bases from J, with 13 bases between. In DNA, the CDR3 is TGTGCCAGCTCACCGATAGACAATGGTTACGAGCAGTACTTC. As protein: CASSPIDNGYEQYF.

V and J are TRBV6-5 and TRBJ1-5, with no clear D. Trimming left V 7 bases short and J 7 bases short, with 14 bases between. Germline V CDR1 and CDR2: MNHEY, SVGAGI. This CDR3 has 13 amino acids. CDR3 in amino acids: CASTPGVGQPQHF. The CDR3 DNA is TGTGCCAGCACCCCCGGGGTGGGCCAGCCCCAGCATTTT.

The chain couples TRBV9 to TRBJ1-2; unclear D gene. Between the trimmed V and J ends, which lost 0 bases and 2 bases, there was a span of 5 bases. The CDR3 loop spans 13 amino acids. The germline CDR1 and CDR2 sequences are SGDLS and YYNGEE. The CDR3 here is CASSVGKNYGYTF. The DNA of the CDR3 is TGTGCCAGCAGCGTAGGCAAAAACTATGGCTACACCTTC.

The table lists this clone with a count of one. Other DNA sequences in the sample encode the same CDR3. The rearrangement joins TRBV9 to TRBJ1-1; D is perhaps TRBD1 (5 bases). V was cut by 3 bases and J by 0 bases, with 9 bases left in between. There are 14 residues in the CDR3. Germline V gene sequence: CDR1 SGDLS, CDR2 YYNGEE. The CDR3, as DNA: TGTGCCAGCAGCGGTGGACACATGAACACTGAAGCTTTCTTT. It encodes CASSGGHMNTEAFF.

The chain recombines TRBV4-1 with TRBJ1-6; D gene ambiguous. The ends were cut back, 0 bases at V and 7 bases at J, with 4 bases in the middle. This CDR3 spans 13 amino acids. Looked up from germline, CDR1 is MGHRA and CDR2 is YSYEKL. CDR3 bases: TGCGCCAGCAGCCAAGAGGCCAATTCACCCCTCCACTTT. This sequence encodes CASSQEANSPLHF.

This chain links TRBV27 with TRBJ2-1; the D gene is possibly TRBD2 (6 bases). CDR3 length: 15 amino acids. V was cut by 4 bases and J by 0 bases, with 10 bases left in between. Germline CDR1 MNHEY, CDR2 SMNVEV (reference sequence). This CDR3 is CASSSASDSYNEQFF. DNA of the CDR3: TGTGCCAGCAGTTCGGCTAGCGACTCCTACAATGAGCAGTTCTTC.

The chain has TRBV7-3 and TRBJ2-3, with D maybe TRBD2 (5 bases). The germline V and J ends were trimmed by 1 base and 2 bases, with 7 bases remaining between them. The CDR3 spans 14 residues. CDR1 and CDR2 from the germline V gene are SGHTA and FQGTGA. This CDR3 is CASSLIGNTDTQYF. CDR3 bases: TGTGCCAGCAGCTTAATCGGGAACACAGATACGCAGTATTTT. The full variable domain, rest sourced from reference TRBV7-3 and TRBJ2-3, is GAGVSQTPSNKVTEKGKYVELRCDPISGHTALYWYRQSLGQGPEFLIYFQGTGAADDSGLPNDRFFAVRPEGSVSTLKIQRTERGDSAVYLCASSLIGNTDTQYFGPGTRLTVL.

The rearrangement links TRBV4-1 to TRBJ1-2, with 7 positions matching TRBD1. Germline V CDR1 and CDR2: MGHRA, YSYEKL. V shed 1 base, J shed 4 bases, and the junction held 3 bases outside the gene matches. The CDR3 extends over 14 amino acids. DNA of the CDR3: TGCGCCAGCAGCCAAGGTGAGGGGGCCTATGGCTACACCTTC. Translation gives CASSQGEGAYGYTF.

The chain has TRBV6-5 and TRBJ2-5; no clear D. Trimming left V 1 base short and J 5 bases short, with 11 bases between. Germline loops: CDR1 MNHEY, CDR2 SVGAGI. The CDR3 extends over 14 amino acids. The CDR3 loop is CASSYFPGAETQYF. The DNA for the CDR3 is TGTGCCAGCAGTTACTTCCCGGGCGCTGAGACCCAGTACTTC.

The J gene is TRBJ2-1, the V gene TRBV4-3; 15 nucleotides align to TRBD2. Per germline, CDR1 LGHNA and CDR2 YSLEER. V gave up 5 bases and J gave up 10 bases; unmatched junction bases: 9. The CDR3 covers 16 residues. The DNA of the CDR3 is TGCGCCAGCAGCGCGGGACTAGCGGGAGGTTCCTGGGAGCAGTTCTTC. Translation: CASSAGLAGGSWEQFF.

This clone was seen only once. This chain joins TRBV4-1 and TRBJ1-5, with D unclear. V lost 1 base and J lost 7, with 8 bases in between. The CDR3 is 13 residues long. The germline CDR1 and CDR2 sequences are MGHRA and YSYEKL. CDR3 amino acids: CASSQAGRQPQHF. The CDR3 DNA follows: TGCGCCAGCAGCCAAGCAGGTCGGCAGCCCCAGCATTTT.

This clone was counted once. V and J are TRBV6-6 and TRBJ2-7, with D tentatively TRBD1 or TRBD2 (5 bases each). This CDR3 comprises 12 residues. The germline V gene has CDR1 MNHNY and CDR2 SVGAGI (reference sequence). The V end lost 6 bases, the J end lost 3 bases, and 9 bases lay between the germline ends. As DNA, the CDR3 is TGTGCCAGCAGGGGGGAGAACTACGAGCAGTACTTC. Amino acid sequence: CASRGENYEQYF.

This clone appeared a single time. This CDR3 reads CASSPRGTGAYEQYF. In DNA, the CDR3 is TGTGCCAGCAGCCCCAGGGGGACAGGAGCCTACGAGCAGTACTTC. The chain has TRBV13 and TRBJ2-7; TRBD1 agrees at 8 bases. The CDR3 runs to 15 residues. The germline V gene encodes CDR1 PRHDT and CDR2 FYEKMQ (reference sequence). V lost 5 bases to trimming and J lost 2 bases; unmatched junction nucleotides: 8.